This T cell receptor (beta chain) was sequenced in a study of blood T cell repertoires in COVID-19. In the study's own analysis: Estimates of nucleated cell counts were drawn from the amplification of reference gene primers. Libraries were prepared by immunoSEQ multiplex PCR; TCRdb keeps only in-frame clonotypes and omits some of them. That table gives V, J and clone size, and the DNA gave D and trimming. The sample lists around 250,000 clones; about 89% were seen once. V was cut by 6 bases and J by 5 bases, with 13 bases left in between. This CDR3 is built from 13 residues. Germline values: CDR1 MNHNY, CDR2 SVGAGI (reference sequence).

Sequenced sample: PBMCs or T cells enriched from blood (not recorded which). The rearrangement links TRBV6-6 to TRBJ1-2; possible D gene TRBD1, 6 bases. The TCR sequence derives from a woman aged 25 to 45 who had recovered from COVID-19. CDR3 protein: CASSRQVGYGYTF. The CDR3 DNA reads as TGTGCCAGCAGCCGACAGGTTGGGTATGGCTACACCTTC.